This entry describes one T cell receptor (beta chain). Its antigen is currently unknown. Additional DNA sequences in this sample encode the identical CDR3. Some clones are missing from TCRdb's copy, which holds only in-frame ones; the method was immunoSEQ multiplex PCR. There are roughly 150,000 clones in the sample; 90% to 95% occur only once, and 6.5% to 8% lies in the top ten. These data belong to a study of T cell responses to AZD1222 COVID-19 vaccine. Study-wide points: Repertoires were obtained solely post-peak T cell response.

CDR1 and CDR2 from the germline V gene are MGHRA and YSYEKL. The CDR3 is made up of 16 amino acids. V shed 1 base, J shed 9 bases, and the junction held 6 bases outside the gene matches. The receptor was derived from an adult who received the AZD1222 COVID-19 vaccine. The material was peripheral blood, obtained 28 days after the second AZD1222 dose. This sequence joins TRBV4-1 and TRBJ1-6; 10 bases align to TRBD1. Written as DNA, the CDR3 is TGCGCCAGCAGCCAAGTCCCGGGACAGGGGAGTTCACCCCTCCACTTT. Translating gives CASSQVPGQGSSPLHF.